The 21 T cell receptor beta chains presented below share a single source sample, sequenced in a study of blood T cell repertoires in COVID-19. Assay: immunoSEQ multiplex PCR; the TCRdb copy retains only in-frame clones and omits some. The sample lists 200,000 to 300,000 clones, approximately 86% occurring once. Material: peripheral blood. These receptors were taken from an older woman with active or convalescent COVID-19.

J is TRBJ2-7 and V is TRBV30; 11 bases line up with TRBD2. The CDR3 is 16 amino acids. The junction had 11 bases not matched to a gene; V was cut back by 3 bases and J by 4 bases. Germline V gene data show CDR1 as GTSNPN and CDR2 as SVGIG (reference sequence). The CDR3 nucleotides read TGTGCCTGGAGGTATTTCACTAGCGGGAGACGGTACGAGCAGTACTTC. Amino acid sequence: CAWRYFTSGRRYEQYF.

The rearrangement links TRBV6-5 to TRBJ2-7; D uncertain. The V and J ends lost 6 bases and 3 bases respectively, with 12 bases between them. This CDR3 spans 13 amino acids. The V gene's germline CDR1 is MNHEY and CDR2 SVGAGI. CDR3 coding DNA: TGTGCCAGCAGCCCATCCCTAGGCTACGAGCAGTACGTC. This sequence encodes CASSPSLGYEQYV.

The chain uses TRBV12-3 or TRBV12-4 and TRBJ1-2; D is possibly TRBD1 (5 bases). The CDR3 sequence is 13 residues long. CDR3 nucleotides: TGTGCGCTGGGGTGGGTTAGGGGCCATGGCTACACCTTC. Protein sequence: CALGWVRGHGYTF.

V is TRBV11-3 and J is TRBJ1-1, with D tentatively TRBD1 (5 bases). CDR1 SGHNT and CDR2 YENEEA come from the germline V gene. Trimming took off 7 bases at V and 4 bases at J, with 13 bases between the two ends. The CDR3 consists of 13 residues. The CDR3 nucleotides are TGTGCCAGCAACATTCGGGGGGGCACTGAAGCTTTCTTT. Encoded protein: CASNIRGGTEAFF.

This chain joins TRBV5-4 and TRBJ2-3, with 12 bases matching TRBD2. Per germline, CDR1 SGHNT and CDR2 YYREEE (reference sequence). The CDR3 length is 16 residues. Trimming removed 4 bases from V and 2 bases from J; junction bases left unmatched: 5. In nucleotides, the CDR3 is TGTGCCAGCAGCCGGGGGACTAGCGGGTCCACAGATACGCAGTATTTT. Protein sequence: CASSRGTSGSTDTQYF.

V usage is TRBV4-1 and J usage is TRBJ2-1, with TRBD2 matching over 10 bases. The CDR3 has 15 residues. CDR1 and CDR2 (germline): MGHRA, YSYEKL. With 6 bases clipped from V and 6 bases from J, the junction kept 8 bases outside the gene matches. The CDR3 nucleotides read TGCGCCAGCAGTTCCCCGGGACTAGCGCTCAATGAGCAGTTCTTC. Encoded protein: CASSSPGLALNEQFF.

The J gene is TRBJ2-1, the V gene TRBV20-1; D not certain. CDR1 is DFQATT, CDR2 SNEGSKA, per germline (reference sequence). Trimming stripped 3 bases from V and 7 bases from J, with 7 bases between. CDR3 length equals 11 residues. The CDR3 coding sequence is TGCAGTGCTAGTGTAGAAAATGAGCAGTTCTTC. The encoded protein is CSASVENEQFF.

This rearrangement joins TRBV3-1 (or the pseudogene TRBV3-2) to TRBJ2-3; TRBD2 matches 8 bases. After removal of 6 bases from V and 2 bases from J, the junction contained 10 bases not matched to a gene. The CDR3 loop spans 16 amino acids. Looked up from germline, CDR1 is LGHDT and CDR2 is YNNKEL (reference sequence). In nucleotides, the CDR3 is TGTGCCAGCAGACAGAGCGGGAGTCTGCTCACAGATACGCAGTATTTT. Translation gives CASRQSGSLLTDTQYF.

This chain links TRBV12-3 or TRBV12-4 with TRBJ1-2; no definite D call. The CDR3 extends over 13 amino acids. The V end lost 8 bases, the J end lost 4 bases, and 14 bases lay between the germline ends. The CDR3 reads CASLTTGGYGYTF. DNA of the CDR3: TGTGCCAGCCTTACTACGGGAGGCTATGGCTACACCTTC.

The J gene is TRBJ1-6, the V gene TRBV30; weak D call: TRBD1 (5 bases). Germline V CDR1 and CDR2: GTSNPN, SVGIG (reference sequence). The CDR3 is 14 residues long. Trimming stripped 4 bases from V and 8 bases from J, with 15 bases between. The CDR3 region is CAWNPGHLDSPLHF. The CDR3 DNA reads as TGTGCCTGGAACCCCGGACACTTGGATTCACCCCTCCACTTT. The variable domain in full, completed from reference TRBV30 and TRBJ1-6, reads SQTIHQWPATLVQPVGSPLSLECTVEGTSNPNLYWYRQAAGRGLQLLFYSVGIGQISSEVPQNLSASRPQDRQFILSSKKLLLSDSGFYLCAWNPGHLDSPLHFGNGTRLTVT.

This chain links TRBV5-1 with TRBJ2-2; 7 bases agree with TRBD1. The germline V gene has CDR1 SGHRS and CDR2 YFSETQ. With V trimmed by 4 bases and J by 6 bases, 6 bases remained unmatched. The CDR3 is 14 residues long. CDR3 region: CASSLQGYAGELFF. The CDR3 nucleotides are TGCGCCAGCAGCCTACAGGGGTACGCCGGGGAGCTGTTTTTT.

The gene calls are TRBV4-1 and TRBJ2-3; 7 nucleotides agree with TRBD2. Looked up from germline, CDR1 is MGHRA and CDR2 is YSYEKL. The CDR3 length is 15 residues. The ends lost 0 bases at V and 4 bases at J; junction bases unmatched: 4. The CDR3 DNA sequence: TGCGCCAGCAGCCAAGAGGGAGGGGAGGCAGATACGCAGTATTTT. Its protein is CASSQEGGEADTQYF.

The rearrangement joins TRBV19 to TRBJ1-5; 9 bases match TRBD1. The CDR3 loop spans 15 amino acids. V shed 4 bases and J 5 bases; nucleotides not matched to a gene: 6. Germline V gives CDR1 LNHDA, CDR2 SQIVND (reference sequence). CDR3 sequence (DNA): TGTGCCAGTAGTACCGGGACAGGGCGGCATCAGCCCCAGCATTTT. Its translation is CASSTGTGRHQPQHF.

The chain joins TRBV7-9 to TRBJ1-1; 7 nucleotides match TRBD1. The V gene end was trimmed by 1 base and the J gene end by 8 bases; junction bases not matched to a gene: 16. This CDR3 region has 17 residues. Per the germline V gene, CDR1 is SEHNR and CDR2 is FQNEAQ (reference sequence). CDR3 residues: CASSLERGPMKRGEAFF. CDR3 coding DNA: TGTGCCAGCAGCTTAGAAAGGGGGCCGATGAAGCGAGGGGAAGCTTTCTTT.

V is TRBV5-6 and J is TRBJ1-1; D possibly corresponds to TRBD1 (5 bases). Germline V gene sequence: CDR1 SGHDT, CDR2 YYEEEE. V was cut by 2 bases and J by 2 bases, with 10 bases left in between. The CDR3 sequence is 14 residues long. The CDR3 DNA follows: TGTGCCAGCAGCTTTACAGGACCTAACACTGAAGCTTTCTTT. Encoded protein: CASSFTGPNTEAFF.

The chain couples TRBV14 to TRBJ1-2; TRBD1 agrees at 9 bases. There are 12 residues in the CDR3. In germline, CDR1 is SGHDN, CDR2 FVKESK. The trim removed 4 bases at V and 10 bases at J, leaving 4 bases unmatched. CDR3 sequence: CASSRDRVTYTF. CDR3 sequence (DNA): TGTGCCAGCAGCCGGGACAGGGTCACCTACACCTTC.

In DNA, the CDR3 is TGTGCCAGCAGCCAAGAAGCCGGGACTGAAGCTTTCTTT. It encodes CASSQEAGTEAFF. The V gene is TRBV4-2, the J gene TRBJ1-1; D remains ambiguous. The germline gives CDR1 LGHNA, CDR2 YNFKEQ. Trimming took off 0 bases at V and 5 bases at J, with 7 bases between the two ends. The CDR3 is 13 amino acids.

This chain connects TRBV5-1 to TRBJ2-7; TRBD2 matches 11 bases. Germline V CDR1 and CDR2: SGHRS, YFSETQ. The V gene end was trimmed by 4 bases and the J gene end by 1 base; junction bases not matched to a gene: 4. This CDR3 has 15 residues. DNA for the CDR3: TGCGCCAGCAGCCGAGGGACTAGCGGTTCCTACGAGCAGTACGTC. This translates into CASSRGTSGSYEQYV.

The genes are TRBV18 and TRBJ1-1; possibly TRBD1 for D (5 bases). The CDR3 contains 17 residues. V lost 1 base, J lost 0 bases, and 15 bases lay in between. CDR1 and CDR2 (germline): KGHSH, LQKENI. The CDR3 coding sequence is TGTGCCAGCTCACCACGGCCGGGGAGGGGAGTGAACACTGAAGCTTTCTTT. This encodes CASSPRPGRGVNTEAFF. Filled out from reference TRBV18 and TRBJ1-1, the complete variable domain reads NAGVMQNPRHLVRRRGQEARLRCSPMKGHSHVYWYRQLPEEGLKFMVYLQKENIIDESGMPKERFSAEFPKEGPSILRIQQVVRGDSAAYFCASSPRPGRGVNTEAFFGQGTRLTVV.

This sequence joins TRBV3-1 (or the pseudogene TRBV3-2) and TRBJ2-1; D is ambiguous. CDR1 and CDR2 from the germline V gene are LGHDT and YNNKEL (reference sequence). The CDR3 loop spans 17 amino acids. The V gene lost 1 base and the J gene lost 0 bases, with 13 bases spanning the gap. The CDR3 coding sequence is TGTGCCAGCAGCCAAGTAAGAGGTAGTGGCTCCTACAATGAGCAGTTCTTC. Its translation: CASSQVRGSGSYNEQFF.

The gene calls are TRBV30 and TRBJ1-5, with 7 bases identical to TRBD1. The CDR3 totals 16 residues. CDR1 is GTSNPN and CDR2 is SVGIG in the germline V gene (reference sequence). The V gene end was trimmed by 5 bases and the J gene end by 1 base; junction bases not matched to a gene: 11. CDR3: CAWDRQGSLSNQPQHF. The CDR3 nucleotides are TGTGCCTGGGATAGACAGGGCTCGTTAAGCAATCAGCCCCAGCATTTT.